The 8 T cell receptor beta chains reported below all come from one sample, sequenced in a study of shared clonotypes between healthy human individuals (TCRdb year 2020). Receptor libraries were prepared by the immunoSEQ multiplex PCR assay. Sourced from immuneACCESS, this table was stored by TCRdb with only in-frame sequences that have V and J called. A share of the clones is absent; for the studies checked, an unresolved V gene accounts for under half, and the remainder has no known explanation. Recorded for this sample are about 710,000 clones; around 77% of them occurred a single time. Approximately 2% of the sample is in the top ten clones. Sequenced input: memory CD4+ T cells sorted from blood. The cell subset or site label of this sample denotes: CD45RA-negative fraction. The receptors come from a woman aged 25 to 45 in good health.

This rearrangement joins TRBV28 to TRBJ1-1; D is uncertain. The germline V gene encodes CDR1 MDHEN and CDR2 SYDVKM. V lost 7 bases, J lost 0 bases, and 9 bases lay in between. This CDR3 contains 13 residues. This CDR3 reads CASIGSLNTEAFF. CDR3 sequence (DNA): TGTGCCAGCATTGGCTCCTTGAACACTGAAGCTTTCTTT.

This clone was seen more than once but under ten times. The chain employs TRBV9 and TRBJ1-2; the D gene is possibly TRBD1 (6 bases). V was cut by 3 bases and J by 4 bases, with 16 bases left in between. Germline CDR1 reads SGDLS; CDR2 reads YYNGEE. This CDR3 has 15 amino acids. The DNA for the CDR3 is TGTGCCAGCAGCGGAGACCCGGGACACTTCTATGGCTACACCTTC. Its protein is CASSGDPGHFYGYTF.

The chain is built from TRBV28 and TRBJ2-4; weak D call: TRBD1 (5 bases). CDR1 MDHEN and CDR2 SYDVKM come from the germline V gene. The CDR3 runs to 16 residues. V lost 3 bases to trimming and J lost 3 bases, with 15 bases between them. CDR3 coding DNA: TGTGCCAGCAGTTTGGGGCGAGCTAAGGGCAAAAACATTCAGTACTTC. Protein product: CASSLGRAKGKNIQYF.

V and J are TRBV27 and TRBJ2-1; D is ambiguous. Trimming took off 4 bases at V and 4 bases at J, with 14 bases between the two ends. This CDR3 is 15 amino acids long. CDR1 is MNHEY, CDR2 SMNVEV, per germline (reference sequence). CDR3 nucleotide sequence: TGTGCCAGCAGTTCCGTGCCCCCGACGTACAATGAGCAGTTCTTC. It codes for CASSSVPPTYNEQFF.

This clone turned up a few times. This sequence joins TRBV19 and TRBJ2-6; D not resolved. From germline, CDR1 is LNHDA and CDR2 SQIVND (reference sequence). The CDR3 covers 13 residues. The ends were cut back, 10 bases at V and 1 base at J, with 8 bases in the middle. The CDR3 DNA follows: TGTGCCATTAGCCGTTCTGGGGCCAACGTCCTGACTTTC. It is translated as CAISRSGANVLTF.

V is TRBV27 and J is TRBJ2-3, with 8 bases that match TRBD1. Unmatched junction bases numbered 7, after V lost 0 bases and J lost 5 bases. CDR1 is MNHEY, CDR2 SMNVEV, per germline (reference sequence). CDR3 length: 16 residues. The CDR3 spells CASSLSPGGAIDTQYF. The CDR3 DNA reads TGTGCCAGCAGTTTATCTCCAGGGGGCGCGATAGATACGCAGTATTTT.

In this sample, this clone turned up once. The V call is TRBV5-5, the J call TRBJ2-4; D ambiguous. This CDR3 spans 16 amino acids. The ends were cut back, 1 base at V and 0 bases at J, with 11 bases in the middle. CDR1 and CDR2 from the germline V gene are SGHKS and YYEKEE (reference sequence). CDR3 residues: CASSLLTGVAKNIQYF. CDR3 DNA: TGTGCCAGCAGCTTGTTGACCGGAGTAGCCAAAAACATTCAGTACTTC.

With regard to this clone: Distinct nucleotide sequences in the sample also encode this CDR3. V usage is TRBV28 and J usage is TRBJ1-4; D remains ambiguous. V was pared by 3 bases and J by 8 bases, with 10 bases between. The CDR3 loop spans 13 amino acids. Germline CDR1 reads MDHEN; CDR2 reads SYDVKM. The CDR3 protein is CASSFRGGEKLFF. Written as DNA, the CDR3 is TGTGCCAGCAGTTTCCGCGGCGGAGAAAAACTGTTTTTT.